Below are 20 T cell receptor beta chains sequenced from a single sample in a study of human T cells and chemical hapten exposure. TCRdb analysed the RACE reads with MiXCR anew, one entry per CDR3 protein. This table has about 84,000 distinct CDR3 sequences, about 10% appearing once. Time point indicated: patch test 2, 6 weeks after DPC sensitization. Described treatment: therapeutic diphenylcyclopropenone sensitization with weekly scalp DPC. This sample comprised whole blood, obtained in connection with sensitization to the hapten diphenylcyclopropenone (DPC). Receptor source: a woman aged 50 to 60 with alopecia areata. Some clones in this sample may be carry-over from other donors' samples.

In this sample, this clonotype turned up many times. The CDR3 sequence is CASSVGTGLETQYF. The CDR3 DNA follows: TGTGCCAGCAGCGTCGGGACAGGGTTAGAGACCCAGTACTTC. The chain carries TRBV9 and TRBJ2-5; 9 bases agree with TRBD1. This CDR3 region has 14 residues. Germline trimming cut 2 bases from V and 4 bases from J; bases unmatched to any gene: 3. CDR1 and CDR2 (germline): SGDLS, YYNGEE. Variable domain in full (rest from reference TRBV9 and TRBJ2-5): DSGVTQTPKHLITATGQRVTLRCSPRSGDLSVYWYQQSLDQGLQFLIQYYNGEERAKGNILERFSAQQFPDLHSELNLSSLELGDSALYFCASSVGTGLETQYFGPGTRLLVL.

At least ten counts were recorded for this clonotype. V is TRBV20-1 and J is TRBJ1-4, with 7 bases identical to TRBD1. Germline assignment: CDR1 DFQATT and CDR2 SNEGSKA (reference sequence). The CDR3 length is 14 residues. J gave up 8 bases and V 7 bases, and 13 bases lay outside the gene matches. CDR3 sequence reads: CSVPIQGGREKLFF. In DNA form, the CDR3 reads TGCAGTGTTCCCATTCAGGGGGGGAGGGAAAAACTGTTTTTT.

This clonotype was found many times. The rearrangement joins TRBV11-2 to TRBJ2-5; 13 nucleotides align to TRBD2. This CDR3 has 16 residues. Germline V lookup: CDR1 SGHAT, CDR2 FQNNGV. V was clipped by 3 bases and J by 0 bases; unmatched bases: 1. CDR3 sequence (DNA): TGTGCCAGCAGCTTGGGACTAGCGGGGTACCAAGAGACCCAGTACTTC. Encoded protein: CASSLGLAGYQETQYF.

This clonotype has just a few counts. The chain combines TRBV28 with TRBJ1-2; 8 nucleotides align to TRBD1. V dropped 4 bases and J dropped 1; count of bases not matched to a gene: 5. The CDR3 is 15 amino acids. CDR1 is MDHEN, CDR2 SYDVKM, per germline. CDR3 nucleotides: TGTGCCAGCAGTTCTCCAGGGGGCAATAACTATGGCTACACCTTC. Residues: CASSSPGGNNYGYTF.

This clonotype was observed at least ten times. CDR3 DNA: TGTGCCTGGGGAAAACAGTACACTGAAGCTTTCTTT. It codes for CAWGKQYTEAFF. The chain links TRBV30 to TRBJ1-1; D is unclear. CDR1 and CDR2 from the germline V gene are GTSNPN and SVGIG (reference sequence). With 5 bases removed from V and 3 bases from J, the gap between germline ends came to 10 bases. This CDR3 contains 12 residues.

This clonotype was seen ten or more times. V is TRBV3-1 and J is TRBJ1-4, with D perhaps TRBD1 (6 bases). Trimming pared 4 bases from V and 5 bases from J, leaving 14 bases between. The CDR3 spans 15 residues. Germline V gene data show CDR1 as LGHDT and CDR2 as YNNKEL (reference sequence). CDR3 bases: TGTGCCAGCAGCCGAACGGGACACTGGAATGAAAAACTGTTTTTT. This codes for CASSRTGHWNEKLFF. The full variable domain, rest sourced from reference TRBV3-1 and TRBJ1-4, is DTAVSQTPKYLVTQMGNDKSIKCEQNLGHDTMYWYKQDSKKFLKIMFSYNNKELIINETVPNRFSPKSPDKAHLNLHINSLELGDSAVYFCASSRTGHWNEKLFFGSGTQLSVL.

Many counts were recorded for this clonotype. The V call is TRBV9, the J call TRBJ1-3; D possibly corresponds to TRBD1 (5 bases). The V and J ends lost 3 bases and 0 bases respectively, with 13 bases between them. The germline CDR1 and CDR2 sequences are SGDLS and YYNGEE. The CDR3 contains 16 residues. The CDR3 loop is CASSADTGYSGNTIYF. The CDR3 DNA reads TGTGCCAGCAGCGCGGACACCGGATACTCTGGAAACACCATATATTTT.

This clonotype was observed many times. The J gene is TRBJ2-1, the V gene TRBV7-9; 11 positions agree with TRBD1. The V segment lost 6 bases and the J segment 2 bases; nucleotides outside the gene matches: 3. Germline CDR1 and CDR2: SEHNR and FQNEAQ (reference sequence). The CDR3 spans 15 residues. CDR3 loop: CASSSGQGAYNEQFF. The CDR3 DNA reads as TGTGCCAGCAGTTCGGGACAGGGGGCCTACAATGAGCAGTTCTTC. Filled out from reference TRBV7-9 and TRBJ2-1, the complete variable domain reads DTGVSQNPRHKITKRGQNVTFRCDPISEHNRLYWYRQTLGQGPEFLTYFQNEAQLEKSRLLSDRFSAERPKGSFSTLEIQRTEQGDSAMYLCASSSGQGAYNEQFFGPGTRLTVL.

This clonotype was found a few times. The chain joins TRBV12-3 or TRBV12-4 to TRBJ2-5; 13 bases map to TRBD2. V was clipped by 5 bases and J by 9 bases; unmatched bases: 9. This CDR3 spans 15 amino acids. The CDR3 here is CASSAPGLAGRAQYF. The CDR3 region has the DNA TGTGCCAGCAGTGCACCGGGACTAGCGGGAAGGGCCCAGTACTTC.

This clonotype was counted a few times. V and J are TRBV12-3 or TRBV12-4 and TRBJ2-3; maybe TRBD2 (5 bases). The CDR3 is 14 residues long. Trimming took 6 bases from V and 0 from J, leaving 10 bases between them. The CDR3 region has the DNA TGTGCCAGCAGACGGACGGGGAGCACAGATACGCAGTATTTT. It is translated as CASRRTGSTDTQYF.

The chain recombines TRBV5-1 with TRBJ2-1, with 9 bases matching TRBD2. Per germline, CDR1 SGHRS and CDR2 YFSETQ. V lost 0 bases, J lost 7 bases, and 8 bases stayed unmatched. The CDR3 is made up of 16 amino acids. As DNA, the CDR3 is TGCGCCAGCAGCTTGGCTGGTAGCGGGAGCCGGAATGAGCAGTTCTTC. Amino acid sequence: CASSLAGSGSRNEQFF.

This clonotype has ten or more counts. The chain carries TRBV27 and TRBJ2-3, with D unclear. CDR1 is MNHEY, CDR2 SMNVEV, per germline (reference sequence). The CDR3 extends over 13 amino acids. V gave up 6 bases and J gave up 0 bases, with 7 bases separating them. This chain's CDR3 is CASRSASTDTQYF. The CDR3 DNA is TGTGCCAGCAGAAGCGCTAGCACAGATACGCAGTATTTT.

This clonotype was counted at least ten times. The V and J genes are TRBV18 and TRBJ1-6; D possibly corresponds to TRBD1 (5 bases). V shed 0 bases and J shed 5 bases, with 11 bases lying between them. Germline V gene data show CDR1 as KGHSH and CDR2 as LQKENI. This CDR3 region has 16 residues. The CDR3 sequence is CASSPPGTGNNSPLHF. The CDR3 bases are TGTGCCAGCTCACCACCGGGGACGGGAAATAATTCACCCCTCCACTTT. The full variable domain, completed using reference TRBV18 and TRBJ1-6, is NAGVMQNPRHLVRRRGQEARLRCSPMKGHSHVYWYRQLPEEGLKFMVYLQKENIIDESGMPKERFSAEFPKEGPSILRIQQVVRGDSAAYFCASSPPGTGNNSPLHFGNGTRLTVT.

This clonotype was detected a few times. The gene calls are TRBV7-6 and TRBJ2-2, with TRBD2 matching 8 bases. Germline V CDR1 and CDR2: SGHVS, FNYEAQ. Germline trimming cut 5 bases from V and 1 base from J; bases unmatched to any gene: 6. CDR3 length: 16 amino acids. The CDR3 DNA sequence: TGTGCCAGCAGCCGTAGCGGGGAAGGGAACACCGGGGAGCTGTTTTTT. Protein sequence: CASSRSGEGNTGELFF.

This clonotype has ten or more counts. The J gene is TRBJ2-5, the V gene TRBV7-8, with D hard to call. Trimming left V 5 bases short and J 5 bases short, with 12 bases between. This CDR3 region has 13 residues. Germline V CDR1 and CDR2: SGHVS, FQNEAQ. Here the CDR3 reads CASSGNYRETQYF. The CDR3 region has the DNA TGTGCCAGCAGCGGTAACTACCGGGAGACCCAGTACTTC.

At least ten counts were recorded for this clonotype. V and J are TRBV5-1 and TRBJ2-7; D gene uncertain. The CDR3 contains 13 residues. The germline CDR1 and CDR2 sequences are SGHRS and YFSETQ. V lost 1 base to trimming and J lost 3 bases, with 8 bases between them. DNA of the CDR3: TGCGCCAGCAGCTTGTTCGCAGACTACGAGCAGTACTTC. It encodes CASSLFADYEQYF.

There are a few counts of this clonotype. The rearrangement joins TRBV12-3 or TRBV12-4 to TRBJ1-2; a weak D match, TRBD1 (6 bases). The CDR3 length is 16 residues. The V end was cut by 6 bases, the J end by 1 base, with 18 bases between. The CDR3 nucleotides are TGTGCCAGCAGCCATCGCCGGGACACCAATAACTATGGCTACACCTTC. Encoded protein: CASSHRRDTNNYGYTF.

This clonotype was found a few times. V and J are TRBV6-1 and TRBJ2-3; TRBD1 aligns across 9 bases. V lost 7 bases to trimming and J lost 2 bases; unmatched junction nucleotides: 4. Germline values: CDR1 MNHNS, CDR2 SASEGT. The CDR3 is made up of 14 amino acids. CDR3 in amino acids: CASTQQGATDTQYF. The CDR3 DNA reads TGTGCCAGCACCCAACAGGGGGCCACAGATACGCAGTATTTT.

In its sample, this clonotype was seen a few times. The J gene is TRBJ2-1, the V gene TRBV28; 8 positions match TRBD1. This CDR3 has 13 residues. The junction had 8 bases not matched to a gene; V was cut back by 6 bases and J by 10 bases. CDR1 and CDR2 (germline): MDHEN, SYDVKM. The CDR3 spells CASSESGGNEQFF. The CDR3 coding sequence is TGTGCCAGCAGCGAGTCAGGGGGCAACGAGCAGTTCTTC.

This clonotype appeared once. The V call is TRBV11-2, the J call TRBJ1-5; 9 positions match TRBD1. J gave up 9 bases and V 6 bases, and 6 bases lay outside the gene matches. Germline V gene data show CDR1 as SGHAT and CDR2 as FQNNGV. The CDR3 is made up of 13 amino acids. CDR3 protein: CASSWTGVMPQHF. The CDR3 nucleotides are TGTGCCAGCAGTTGGACAGGGGTTATGCCCCAGCATTTT.